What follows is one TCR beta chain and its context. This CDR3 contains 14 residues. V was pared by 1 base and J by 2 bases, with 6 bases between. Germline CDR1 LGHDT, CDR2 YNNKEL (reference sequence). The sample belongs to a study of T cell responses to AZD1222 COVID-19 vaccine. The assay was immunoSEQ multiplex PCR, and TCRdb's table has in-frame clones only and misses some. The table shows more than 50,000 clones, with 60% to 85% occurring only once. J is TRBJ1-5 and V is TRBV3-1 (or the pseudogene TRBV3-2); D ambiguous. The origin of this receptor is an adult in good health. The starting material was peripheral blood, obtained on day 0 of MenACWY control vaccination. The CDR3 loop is CASSQGSGNQPQHF. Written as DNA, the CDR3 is TGTGCCAGCAGCCAAGGGTCAGGCAATCAGCCCCAGCATTTT.